This entry concerns a single TCR beta chain. The data belong to a study of T and B cells in COVID-19 patients. Each TRB amplification used roughly 250-550 ng of genomic DNA from blood. Germline V gene sequence: CDR1 MNHEY, CDR2 SVGAGI. The CDR3 is made up of 13 amino acids. Trimming cost V 6 bases and J 5 bases; bases outside gene matches: 4. TRB rearrangements were amplified by multiplex PCR with BIOMED2 TRB-A/B primers. Each CDR3 protein is one row after TCRdb ran MiXCR on the multiplex PCR reads. Here the sample spans several thousand distinct CDR3 sequences, approximately 28% being singletons. The clonotype originates from a human donor with active COVID-19. The chain links TRBV6-5 to TRBJ1-5; TRBD1 agrees at 7 bases. Sequencing used blood. CDR3 sequence: CASSRDRYQPQHF. CDR3 DNA: TGTGCCAGCAGCCGGGACAGATATCAGCCCCAGCATTTT.